This T cell receptor (beta chain) came from a study of OX40 agonist ivuxolimab in advanced cancers. Study-level information: An agonistic anti-OX40 (CD134) antibody, ivuxolimab, was used to treat the patients. A male proportion of about 80% was recorded, with mean age approximately 57 years and range roughly 23 to 85. Findings of the study overall: Clonal expansion from baseline to week 6 occurred in both CD4+ and CD8+ T cells.

Germline CDR1 SEHNR, CDR2 FQNEAQ (reference sequence). V was clipped by 5 bases and J by 3 bases; unmatched bases: 6. The CDR3 is made up of 14 amino acids. The method was immunoSEQ multiplex PCR; TCRdb's version includes in-frame clones alone and lacks a portion of them. This table has some 100,000 clones, just over 90% appearing once. In the case of this clone: Its antigen is unidentified.

Exclusion of a patient followed from autoimmune disease history or systemic immunosuppression. The V and J genes are TRBV7-9 and TRBJ2-7; 8 nucleotides line up with TRBD1. The TCR was taken from an adult with an advanced solid tumor such as melanoma, head and neck, liver or kidney cancer. Sequenced here: CD4+ or CD8+ T cells sorted from blood, sampled in a trial of the OX40 agonist ivuxolimab. The CDR3 bases are TGTGCCAGCAGCGGTCAGGGGGCTCGCTACGAGCAGTACTTC. Residues: CASSGQGARYEQYF.